This TCR beta chain was found in a study of CD8 T cells in ankylosing spondylitis. The CDR3 runs 13 residues. Germline V gives CDR1 SQVTM, CDR2 ANQGSEA. V gave up 4 bases and J gave up 2 bases; unmatched junction bases: 5. Study conclusions and caveats: Characteristic, it appeared, of ankylosing spondylitis blood was a TCR beta motif of seven or eight highly homologous variants. Disease-associated clones were reportedly significantly overrepresented in matched ankylosing spondylitis synovial fluid.

TCRdb processed the 5' RACE reads anew with MiXCR; each CDR3 protein has one entry. The table has under 850,000 distinct CDR3 sequences, around 19% seen once. With respect to this clonotype: Its specificity is not known.

Sequenced material: blood, either unsorted or a sorted T cell fraction (not recorded which). V usage is TRBV29-1 and J usage is TRBJ2-7, with 7 bases matching TRBD2. The origin of this receptor is a male donor with ankylosing spondylitis. The CDR3 region is CSVALADTYEQYF. The CDR3 bases are TGCAGCGTTGCCCTAGCGGACACCTACGAGCAGTACTTC.